This T cell receptor beta chain is drawn from a study of radiation and T cells in renal cell carcinoma. Study outcomes and limitations: Top tumor clonotypes rose in blood 2 weeks post-radiation, then contracted.

Regarding this clone: Its target is not known.

Using immunoSEQ multiplex PCR, the repertoire was profiled, and TCRdb retains in-frame clones only, with some absent. This table has some 100,000 clones, approximately 82% appearing once. Time point defined: blood 4 weeks post-SBRT, at nephrectomy. Treatment described: 15 Gy SBRT to primary tumor, nephrectomy 4 weeks later. Nephrectomy followed 15 Gy stereotactic body radiation by 4 weeks. Sequencing used blood, obtained from a patient whose treatment included radiotherapy and nephrectomy. The clonotype was recovered from a man aged 55 to 70 with renal cell carcinoma.

CDR3 DNA: TGTGCCAGCAGTTACTCGGTTGAAAAACTGTTTTTT. It is translated as CASSYSVEKLFF. The chain combines TRBV6-6 with TRBJ1-4; D uncertain. Germline CDR1 reads MNHNY; CDR2 reads SVGAGI (reference sequence). This CDR3 is built from 12 residues. Trimming removed 0 bases from V and 7 bases from J, with 3 bases in between.